What follows are 15 T cell receptor beta chains derived from one specimen sequenced in a study of blood T cells in healthy people across ages. The second PCR ran roughly 7 to 12 cycles with a sample-barcoded 5' primer and J-beta primers. MiXCR, applied by TCRdb to the 5' RACE reads, yields one record per CDR3 protein. This sample has 600,000 to 800,000 distinct CDR3 sequences, with around 52% found just once. What was sequenced was blood. These receptors were taken from a woman aged 80 or over in good health.

The V gene is TRBV5-1, the J gene TRBJ2-1; 9 bases match TRBD2. Trimming took 6 bases from V and 5 from J; bases not matched to a gene: 12. CDR3 length: 16 residues. CDR1 is SGHRS and CDR2 is YFSETQ in the germline V gene. CDR3 sequence (DNA): TGCGCCAGCAAAGCATTCGGGACTAGCATCGACAATGAGCAGTTCTTC. It is translated as CASKAFGTSIDNEQFF.

This clonotype was counted between two and nine times. For the CDR3, the DNA is TGTGCCAGCTCACCAACACGGGGGCCTAGCACAGATACGCAGTATTTT. Its translation: CASSPTRGPSTDTQYF. The chain combines TRBV18 with TRBJ2-3; D possibly matches TRBD1 or TRBD2 (6 bases each). This CDR3 is 16 amino acids long. Germline CDR1 KGHSH, CDR2 LQKENI. V was shortened by 2 bases and J by 0 bases, with 12 bases between the two germline ends.

This clonotype showed up just a few times. The V call is TRBV9, the J call TRBJ2-2, with D uncertain. The CDR3 consists of 15 residues. The V gene's germline CDR1 is SGDLS and CDR2 YYNGEE. The ends were cut back, 5 bases at V and 3 bases at J, with 14 bases in the middle. The CDR3 spells CASSPRILYTGELFF. For the CDR3, the DNA is TGTGCCAGCAGTCCCCGAATTTTGTACACCGGGGAGCTGTTTTTT. The full variable domain, completed using reference TRBV9 and TRBJ2-2, is DSGVTQTPKHLITATGQRVTLRCSPRSGDLSVYWYQQSLDQGLQFLIQYYNGEERAKGNILERFSAQQFPDLHSELNLSSLELGDSALYFCASSPRILYTGELFFGEGSRLTVL.

V gene TRBV10-3 combines with J gene TRBJ1-2, with 9 bases lining up with TRBD1. The junction had 10 bases not matched to a gene; V was cut back by 2 bases and J by 6 bases. The germline V gene encodes CDR1 ENHRY and CDR2 SYGVKD. The CDR3 consists of 16 residues. Written as DNA, the CDR3 is TGTGCCATCAGTGAGCGAGGAGGGGGACAGGGAGATGGCTACACCTTC. As protein: CAISERGGGQGDGYTF.

As to this clonotype: With a much larger clone just one base away, this may be a read error. This chain uses TRBV9 with TRBJ2-1, with TRBD2 matching over 11 bases. The DNA end lines up better with TRBJ2-7; the J call may be wrong. Germline CDR1 and CDR2: SGDLS and YYNGEE. The CDR3 covers 15 residues. The CDR3 coding sequence is TGTGCCAGCAGCGCGACTAGCGGGGCCTACAATGAGCAGTACTTC. Translated, it gives CASSATSGAYNEQYF.

The V gene is TRBV18, the J gene TRBJ2-5, with 11 positions matching TRBD2. The DNA end is more similar to TRBJ2-7, so the J call may be wrong. Germline CDR1 and CDR2: KGHSH and LQKENI. The CDR3 contains 15 residues. Here the CDR3 reads CASSLSGTSGYEQYF. The CDR3 DNA reads as TGTGCCAGCTCACTCTCCGGGACTAGCGGATACGAGCAGTACTTC.

This clonotype appeared once. This chain joins TRBV6-2 or TRBV6-3 and TRBJ1-1; D remains ambiguous. Germline-derived CDR1 and CDR2 are MNHEY and SVGEGT. V was pared by 4 bases and J by 5 bases, with 11 bases between. There are 13 residues in the CDR3. The chain's CDR3 is CASSLDRQTEAFF. DNA for the CDR3: TGTGCCAGCAGTTTGGACCGTCAAACTGAAGCTTTCTTT.

The DNA of the CDR3 is TGCAGTGCTCTTGGGACTTACGAGCAGTTCTTC. This encodes CSALGTYEQFF. The chain has TRBV20-1 and TRBJ2-1; D is perhaps TRBD2 (6 bases). The V gene lost 5 bases and the J gene lost 10 bases, with 12 bases spanning the gap. Germline V gives CDR1 DFQATT, CDR2 SNEGSKA (reference sequence). This CDR3 has 11 amino acids.

This clonotype occurred many times. V is TRBV20-1 and J is TRBJ2-1, with D perhaps matching TRBD2 (6 bases). There are 12 residues in the CDR3. Germline V gene sequence: CDR1 DFQATT, CDR2 SNEGSKA (reference sequence). V was cut by 1 base and J by 6 bases, with 7 bases left in between. The CDR3 sequence: CSARAGGNEQFF. DNA for the CDR3: TGCAGTGCTAGAGCCGGGGGCAATGAGCAGTTCTTC.

The chain has TRBV7-9 and TRBJ2-1, with 10 bases identical to TRBD1. V was pared by 8 bases and J by 3 bases, with 7 bases of the junction left unmatched. Germline V gene data show CDR1 as SEHNR and CDR2 as FQNEAQ (reference sequence). The length of the CDR3 is 15 residues. The CDR3 spells CASGPDRGHYNEQFF. As DNA, the CDR3 is TGTGCCAGCGGGCCCGACAGGGGGCACTACAATGAGCAGTTCTTC.

This chain links TRBV4-2 with TRBJ2-7; D gene uncertain. The CDR3 contains 13 residues. Germline CDR1 LGHNA, CDR2 YNFKEQ. Trimming removed 3 bases at V and 7 bases at J, with 13 bases between. The CDR3 DNA reads as TGTGCCAGCAGCCAGGAACTGAACAGAGAGCAGTACTTC. Translation: CASSQELNREQYF.

This clonotype showed up just a few times. J is TRBJ2-3 and V is TRBV2; D is uncertain. Between the trimmed V and J ends, which lost 7 bases and 3 bases, there was a span of 14 bases. CDR1 and CDR2 from the germline V gene are SNHLY and FYNNEI. The CDR3 extends over 14 amino acids. In DNA, the CDR3 is TGTGCCAGCACCACCGCCTTGCGAACAGATACGCAGTATTTT. Amino acid sequence: CASTTALRTDTQYF.

This chain uses TRBV7-2 with TRBJ1-6; TRBD1 might be the D (5 bases). The ends were cut back, 5 bases at V and 8 bases at J, with 13 bases in the middle. Germline V lookup: CDR1 SGHTA, CDR2 FQGNSA. The CDR3 has 14 amino acids. Here the CDR3 DNA reads TGTGCCAGCAGCCCCGGGGCAGGATATTCACCCCTCCACTTT. Translated, it gives CASSPGAGYSPLHF.

The chain has TRBV29-1 and TRBJ2-3, with 7 bases lining up with TRBD1. Germline values: CDR1 SQVTM, CDR2 ANQGSEA. The V segment lost 7 bases and the J segment 3 bases; nucleotides outside the gene matches: 7. The CDR3 sequence is 13 residues long. CDR3 in DNA: TGCAGCGCCCGACAGGGAGTTACAGATACGCAGTATTTT. Translating it yields CSARQGVTDTQYF.

Worth noting for this clonotype: A read error may be the cause here, since a much bigger clone is one base away. This chain joins TRBV12-3 or TRBV12-4 and TRBJ2-3; no firm D call. This CDR3 has 14 amino acids. CDR3 sequence (DNA): TGTGCCGGCAGTTTAGTCTCTGGTGGGGATACGCAGTATTTT. This codes for CAGSLVSGGDTQYF.